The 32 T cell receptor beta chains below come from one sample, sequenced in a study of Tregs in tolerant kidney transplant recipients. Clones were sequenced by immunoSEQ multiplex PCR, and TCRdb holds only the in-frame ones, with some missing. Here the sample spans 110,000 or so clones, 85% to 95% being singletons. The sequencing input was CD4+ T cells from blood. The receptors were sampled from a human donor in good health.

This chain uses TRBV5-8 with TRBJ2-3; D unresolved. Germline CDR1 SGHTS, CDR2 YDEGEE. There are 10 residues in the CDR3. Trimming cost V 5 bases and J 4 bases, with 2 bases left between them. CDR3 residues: CASRSDTQYF. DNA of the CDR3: TGTGCCAGCAGATCAGATACGCAGTATTTT.

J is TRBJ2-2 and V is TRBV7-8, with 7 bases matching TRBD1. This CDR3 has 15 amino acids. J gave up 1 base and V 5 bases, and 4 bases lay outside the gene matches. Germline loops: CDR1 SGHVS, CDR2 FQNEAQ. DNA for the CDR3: TGTGCCAGCAGCCCGGGACAGATGAACACCGGGGAGCTGTTTTTT. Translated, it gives CASSPGQMNTGELFF.

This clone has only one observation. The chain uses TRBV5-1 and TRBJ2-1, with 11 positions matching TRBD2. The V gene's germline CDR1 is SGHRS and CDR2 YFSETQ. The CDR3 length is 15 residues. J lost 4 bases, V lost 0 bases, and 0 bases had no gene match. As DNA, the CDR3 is TGCGCCAGCAGCTTGGCTAGCGGGGGGTACAATGAGCAGTTCTTC. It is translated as CASSLASGGYNEQFF.

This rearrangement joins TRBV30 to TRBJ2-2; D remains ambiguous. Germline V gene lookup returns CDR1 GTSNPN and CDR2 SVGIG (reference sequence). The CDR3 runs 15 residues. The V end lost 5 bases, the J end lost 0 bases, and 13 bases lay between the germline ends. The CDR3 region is CAWLPWWANTGELFF. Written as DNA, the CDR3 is TGTGCCTGGCTACCCTGGTGGGCGAACACCGGGGAGCTGTTTTTT.

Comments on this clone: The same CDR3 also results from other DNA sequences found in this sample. The CDR3 loop reads CASSLGGRTGGTYEQYF. As DNA, the CDR3 is TGTGCCAGCAGCTTAGGAGGGAGGACAGGTGGAACCTACGAGCAGTACTTC. The rearrangement joins TRBV7-8 to TRBJ2-7; maybe TRBD1 (7 bases). V gave up 1 base and J gave up 2 bases, with 18 bases separating them. The germline gives CDR1 SGHVS, CDR2 FQNEAQ. This CDR3 contains 17 residues.

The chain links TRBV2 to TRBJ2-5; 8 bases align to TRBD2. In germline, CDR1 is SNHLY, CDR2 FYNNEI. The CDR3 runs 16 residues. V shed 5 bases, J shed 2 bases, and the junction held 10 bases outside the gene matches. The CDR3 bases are TGTGCCAGCAGTCCGAACCCAGGGACTAGACAAGAGACCCAGTACTTC. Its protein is CASSPNPGTRQETQYF. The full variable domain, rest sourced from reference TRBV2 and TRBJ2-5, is EPEVTQTPSHQVTQMGQEVILRCVPISNHLYFYWYRQILGQKVEFLVSFYNNEISEKSEIFDDQFSVERPDGSNFTLKIRSTKLEDSAMYFCASSPNPGTRQETQYFGPGTRLLVL.

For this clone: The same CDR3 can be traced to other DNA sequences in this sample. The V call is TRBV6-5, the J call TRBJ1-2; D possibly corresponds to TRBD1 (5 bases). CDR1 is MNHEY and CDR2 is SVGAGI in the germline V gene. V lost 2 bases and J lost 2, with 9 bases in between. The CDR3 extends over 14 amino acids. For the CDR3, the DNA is TGTGCCAGCAGTTACAGGGGTGCGAACTATGGCTACACCTTC. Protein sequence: CASSYRGANYGYTF.

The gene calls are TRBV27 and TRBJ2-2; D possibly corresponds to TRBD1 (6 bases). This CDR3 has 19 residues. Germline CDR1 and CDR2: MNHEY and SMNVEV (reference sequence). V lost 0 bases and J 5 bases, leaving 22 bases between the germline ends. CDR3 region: CASSLSSPTGRRDTGELFF. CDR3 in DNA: TGTGCCAGCAGTTTATCCTCTCCGACAGGCCGTCGGGATACCGGGGAGCTGTTTTTT.

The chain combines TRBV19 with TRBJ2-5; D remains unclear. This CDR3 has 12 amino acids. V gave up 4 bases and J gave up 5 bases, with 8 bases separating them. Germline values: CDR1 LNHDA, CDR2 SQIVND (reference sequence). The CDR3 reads CASSTGAETQYF. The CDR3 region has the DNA TGTGCCAGTAGTACCGGCGCGGAGACCCAGTACTTC.

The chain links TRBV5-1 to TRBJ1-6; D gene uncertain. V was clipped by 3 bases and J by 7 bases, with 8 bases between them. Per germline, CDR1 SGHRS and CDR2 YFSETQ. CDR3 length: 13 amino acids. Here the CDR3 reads CASSSDPNSPLHF. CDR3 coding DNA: TGCGCCAGCAGCTCGGACCCCAATTCACCCCTCCACTTT.

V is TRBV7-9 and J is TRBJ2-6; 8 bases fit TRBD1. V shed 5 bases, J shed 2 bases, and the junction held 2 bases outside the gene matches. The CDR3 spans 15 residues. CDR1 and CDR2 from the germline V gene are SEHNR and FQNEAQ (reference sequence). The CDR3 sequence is CASSLQGAGANVLTF. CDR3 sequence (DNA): TGTGCCAGCAGCCTACAGGGGGCTGGGGCCAACGTCCTGACTTTC.

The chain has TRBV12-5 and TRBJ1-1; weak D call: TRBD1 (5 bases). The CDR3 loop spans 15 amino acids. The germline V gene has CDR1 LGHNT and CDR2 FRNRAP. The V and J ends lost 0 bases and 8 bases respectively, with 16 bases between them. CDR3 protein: CASGLVVGPTAEAFF. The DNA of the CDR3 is TGTGCTAGTGGTTTGGTAGTGGGACCGACTGCGGAAGCTTTCTTT.

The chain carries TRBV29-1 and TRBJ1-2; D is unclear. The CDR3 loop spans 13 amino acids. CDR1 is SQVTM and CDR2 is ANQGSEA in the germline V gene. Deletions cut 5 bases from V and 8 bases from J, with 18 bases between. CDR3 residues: CSVNTRLPGGYTF. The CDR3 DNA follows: TGCAGCGTTAATACACGGTTACCCGGGGGCTACACCTTC.

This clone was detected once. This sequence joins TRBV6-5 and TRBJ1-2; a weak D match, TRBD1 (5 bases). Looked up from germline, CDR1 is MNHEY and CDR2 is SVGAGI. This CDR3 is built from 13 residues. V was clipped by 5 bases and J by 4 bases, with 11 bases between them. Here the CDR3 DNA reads TGTGCCAGCAGTGAGCGGGGCCTCTATGGCTACACCTTC. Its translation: CASSERGLYGYTF.

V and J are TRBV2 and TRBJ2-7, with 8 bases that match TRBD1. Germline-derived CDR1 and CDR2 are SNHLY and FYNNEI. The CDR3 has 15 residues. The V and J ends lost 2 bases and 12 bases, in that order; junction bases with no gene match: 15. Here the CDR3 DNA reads TGTGCCAGCAGTGAATCTGGGACAGGCGGGGCTCGGGGGTACTTC. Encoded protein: CASSESGTGGARGYF.

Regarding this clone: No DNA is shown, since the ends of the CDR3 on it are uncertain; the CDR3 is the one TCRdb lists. CDR3 in amino acids: CASSPTSGRARWAQIRSIF. The chain employs TRBV5-4 and TRBJ2-3; the table names TRBD2, a call not compared with the DNA. Germline V gene data show CDR1 as SGHNT and CDR2 as YYREEE (reference sequence). The CDR3 totals 19 residues, both ends included.

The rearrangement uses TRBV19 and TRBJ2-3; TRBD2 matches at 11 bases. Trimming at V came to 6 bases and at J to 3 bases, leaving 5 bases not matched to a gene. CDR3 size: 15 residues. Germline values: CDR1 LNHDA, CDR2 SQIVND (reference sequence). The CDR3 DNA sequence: TGTGCCAGTAGGCTACTAGCGGGGGTGACAGATACGCAGTATTTT. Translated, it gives CASRLLAGVTDTQYF.

The CDR3 region is CASSRIGQGSEAFF. The CDR3 nucleotides are TGTGCCAGCTCACGGATTGGACAGGGATCGGAAGCTTTCTTT. The genes are TRBV18 and TRBJ1-1, with 8 bases lining up with TRBD1. There are 14 residues in the CDR3. Per the germline V gene, CDR1 is KGHSH and CDR2 is LQKENI. V was clipped by 4 bases and J by 8 bases; unmatched bases: 9.

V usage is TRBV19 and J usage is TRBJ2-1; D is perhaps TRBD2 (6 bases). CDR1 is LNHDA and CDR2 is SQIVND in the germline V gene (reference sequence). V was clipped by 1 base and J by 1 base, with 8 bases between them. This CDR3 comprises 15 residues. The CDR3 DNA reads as TGTGCCAGTAGTATAGGTGGGGGGTCCTACAATGAGCAGTTCTTC. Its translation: CASSIGGGSYNEQFF.

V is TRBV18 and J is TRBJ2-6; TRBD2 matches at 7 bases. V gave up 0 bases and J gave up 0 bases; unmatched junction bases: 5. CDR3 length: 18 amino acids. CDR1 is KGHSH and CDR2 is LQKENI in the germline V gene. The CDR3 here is CASSPPPGRGSGANVLTF. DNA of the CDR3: TGTGCCAGCTCACCACCTCCGGGGAGGGGCTCTGGGGCCAACGTCCTGACTTTC.

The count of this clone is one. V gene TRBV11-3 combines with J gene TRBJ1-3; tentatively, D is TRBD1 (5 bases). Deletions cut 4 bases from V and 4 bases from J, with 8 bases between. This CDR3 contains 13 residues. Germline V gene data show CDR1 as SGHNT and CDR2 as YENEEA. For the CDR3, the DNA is TGTGCCAGCAGCTCGGGGCCCGGAAACACCATATATTTT. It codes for CASSSGPGNTIYF.

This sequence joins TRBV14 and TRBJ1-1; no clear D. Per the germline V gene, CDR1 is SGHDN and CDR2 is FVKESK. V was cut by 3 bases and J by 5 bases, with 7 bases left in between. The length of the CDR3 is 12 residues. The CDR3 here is CASSHLRTEAFF. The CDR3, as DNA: TGTGCCAGCAGCCACCTGAGAACTGAAGCTTTCTTT.

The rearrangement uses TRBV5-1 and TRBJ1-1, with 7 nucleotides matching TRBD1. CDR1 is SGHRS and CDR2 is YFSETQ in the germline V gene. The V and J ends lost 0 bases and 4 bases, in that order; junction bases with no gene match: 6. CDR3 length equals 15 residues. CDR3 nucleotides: TGCGCCAGCAGCTTGGGAGGCAGGGGGAGCACTGAAGCTTTCTTT. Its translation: CASSLGGRGSTEAFF.

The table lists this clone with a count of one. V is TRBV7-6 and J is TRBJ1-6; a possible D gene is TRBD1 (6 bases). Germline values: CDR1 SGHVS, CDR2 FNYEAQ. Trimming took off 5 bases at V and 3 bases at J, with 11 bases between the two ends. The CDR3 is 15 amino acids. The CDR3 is CASSPVGGYNSPLHF. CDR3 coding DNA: TGTGCCAGCAGCCCTGTAGGGGGCTATAATTCACCCCTCCACTTT.

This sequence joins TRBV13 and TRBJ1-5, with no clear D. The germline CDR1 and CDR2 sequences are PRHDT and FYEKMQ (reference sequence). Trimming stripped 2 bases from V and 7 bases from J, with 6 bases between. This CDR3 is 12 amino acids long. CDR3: CASSLWNQPQHF. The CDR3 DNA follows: TGTGCCAGCAGCTTATGGAACCAGCCCCAGCATTTT.

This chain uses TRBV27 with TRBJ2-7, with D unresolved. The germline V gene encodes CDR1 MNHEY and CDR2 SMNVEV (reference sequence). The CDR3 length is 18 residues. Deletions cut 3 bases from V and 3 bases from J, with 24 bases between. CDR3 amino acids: CASSLSVSPWPGYYEQYF. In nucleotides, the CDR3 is TGTGCCAGCAGTTTGAGCGTTAGCCCCTGGCCTGGGTACTACGAGCAGTACTTC.

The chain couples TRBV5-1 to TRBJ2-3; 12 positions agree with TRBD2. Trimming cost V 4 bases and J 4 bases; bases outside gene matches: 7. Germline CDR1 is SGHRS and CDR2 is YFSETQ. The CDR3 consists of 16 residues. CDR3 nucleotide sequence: TGCGCCAGCAGCAGCTCTAGCGGGGGGGCGTCAGATACGCAGTATTTT. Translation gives CASSSSSGGASDTQYF.

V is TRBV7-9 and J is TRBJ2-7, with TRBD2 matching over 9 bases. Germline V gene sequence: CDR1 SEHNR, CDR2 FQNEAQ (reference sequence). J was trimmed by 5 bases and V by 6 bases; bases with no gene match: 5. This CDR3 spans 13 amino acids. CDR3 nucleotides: TGTGCCAGCAGGCGGGGGGGCATTGACGAGCAGTACTTC. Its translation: CASRRGGIDEQYF.

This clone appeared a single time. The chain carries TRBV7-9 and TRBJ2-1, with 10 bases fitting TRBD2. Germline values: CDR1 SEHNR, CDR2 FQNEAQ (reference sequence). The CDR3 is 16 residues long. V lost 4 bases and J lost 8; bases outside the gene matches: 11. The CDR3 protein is CASSWGSGRRRDEQFF. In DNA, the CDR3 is TGTGCCAGCAGCTGGGGTAGCGGGAGGCGAAGGGATGAGCAGTTCTTC.

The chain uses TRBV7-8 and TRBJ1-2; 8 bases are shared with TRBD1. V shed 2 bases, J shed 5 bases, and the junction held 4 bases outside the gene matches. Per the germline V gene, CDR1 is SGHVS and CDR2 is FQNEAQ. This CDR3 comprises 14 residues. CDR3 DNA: TGTGCCAGCAGCTTATCAGGGGGCTTATATGGCTACACCTTC. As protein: CASSLSGGLYGYTF.

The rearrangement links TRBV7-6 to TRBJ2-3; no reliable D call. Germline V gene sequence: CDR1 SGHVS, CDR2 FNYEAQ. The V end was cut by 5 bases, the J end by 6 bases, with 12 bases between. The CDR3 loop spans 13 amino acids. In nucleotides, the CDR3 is TGTGCCAGCAGCCAGTCCATTGGGGATACGCAGTATTTT. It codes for CASSQSIGDTQYF.

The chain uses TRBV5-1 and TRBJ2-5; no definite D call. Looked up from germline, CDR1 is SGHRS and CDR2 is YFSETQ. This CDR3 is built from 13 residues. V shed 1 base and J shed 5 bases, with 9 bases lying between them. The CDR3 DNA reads TGCGCCAGCAGCTTGTGGGTGCGGGAGACCCAGTACTTC. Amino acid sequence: CASSLWVRETQYF.